A selection of T cell receptor beta chains follows, all from one sample in a study of siplizumab effects on memory and regulatory T cells. Assay: immunoSEQ multiplex PCR; the TCRdb copy retains only in-frame clones and omits some. The table lists under 15,000 clones, more than 40% of them singletons. Their target antigens are unknown. Sequenced: CFSE-low (dividing) CD8+ T cells sorted from an allogeneic mixed lymphocyte reaction. The receptors originated from a human donor in good health; the cells came from an allogeneic mixed lymphocyte reaction. Some clones in this sample may be carry-over from other donors' samples. CDR3s leave out the opening cysteine and the closing phenylalanine or tryptophan. Each record gives: clone size, V gene, CDR3 protein. Expanded clones get a size class; other rows say once, few or many, or leave the size out.

abundance: .
v_gene: TRBV18
CDR3aa: ASSIPDSTDTQY

abundance: .
v_gene: TRBV7-2
CDR3aa: ASSLGGAYTEAF

abundance: few
v_gene: TRBV7-6
CDR3aa: ASSDRYEQY

abundance: .
v_gene: TRBV19
CDR3aa: ASSIGGPTYEQY

abundance: .
v_gene: TRBV7-9
CDR3aa: ASSLEAGTDTQY

abundance: medium-sized
v_gene: TRBV19
CDR3aa: ASIEDSTYNSPLH

abundance: .
v_gene: TRBV12-5
CDR3aa: ASPWGNEQF

abundance: many
v_gene: TRBV29-1
CDR3aa: SVEGRASGRVAGELF

abundance: .
v_gene: TRBV27
CDR3aa: ASSPGTSGYNEQF

abundance: few
v_gene: TRBV4-1
CDR3aa: ASSFGTSGTYEQY

abundance: medium-sized
v_gene: TRBV6-5
CDR3aa: ASSWAGTEAF

abundance: large
v_gene: TRBV19
CDR3aa: ASSPGVSYEQY

abundance: .
v_gene: TRBV15
CDR3aa: ATSRDAGEKLF

abundance: .
v_gene: TRBV4-1
CDR3aa: ASSPKPGQGLAGELF

abundance: .
v_gene: TRBV4-2
CDR3aa: ASSQTGPQEGPNEKLF

abundance: many
v_gene: TRBV11-3
CDR3aa: ASSPWDQNTEAF

abundance: once
v_gene: TRBV7-2
CDR3aa: ASTTPGGAEWDTQY

abundance: .
v_gene: TRBV5-7
CDR3aa: ASSLPGLAGVPYEQY

abundance: medium-sized
v_gene: TRBV6-1
CDR3aa: ASSELRGGNQPQH

abundance: few
v_gene: TRBV4-1
CDR3aa: ASSQDGTGELF

abundance: .
v_gene: TRBV9
CDR3aa: ASSVVGTSYNEQF

abundance: .
v_gene: TRBV19
CDR3aa: ASSIGTSGGAFISEQY

abundance: few
v_gene: TRBV15
CDR3aa: ATSRARGSNQPQH

abundance: .
v_gene: TRBV6-1
CDR3aa: ASSFYSGGAYEQY

abundance: .
v_gene: TRBV6-5
CDR3aa: ASSYGGAGSYEQY

abundance: once
v_gene: TRBV6-5
CDR3aa: ASSYLITGNYGYT

abundance: few
v_gene: TRBV12-5
CDR3aa: ASGWGGAYEQY